The rows below give T cell receptor beta chains drawn from one sample of a study of control samples from healthy donors and cancer patients. Measured with immunoSEQ multiplex PCR; TCRdb has only the in-frame clones, and not every one. There are more than 110,000 clones in the sample; roughly 92% occur only once, and about 11% lies in the top ten. The sample taken for sequencing was blood. Receptor source: a man aged 30 to 45 in good health. Each CDR3 is given with its conserved first and last residue. Fields, in order: J gene, V gene, D gene, clone size, CDR3 length, CDR3 protein, CDR3 DNA. D genes are given only for firm matches. A row's size may be missing; if present it is once, few, many or a size class.

TRBJ2-5 | TRBV28 | . | . | 15 | CASSFKGILGETQYF | TGTGCCAGCAGTTTCAAGGGAATTTTGGGTGAGACCCAGTACTTC
TRBJ2-5 | TRBV5-1 | . | . | 16 | CASSYQTGRRDETQYF | TGCGCCAGCAGCTACCAAACCGGACGGCGAGACGAGACCCAGTACTTC
TRBJ2-3 | TRBV5-4 | TRBD2 | . | 17 | CASSHGLAGAGTDTQYF | TGTGCCAGCAGCCACGGACTAGCGGGAGCGGGCACAGATACGCAGTATTTT
TRBJ2-7 | TRBV7-8 | . | . | 13 | CASSLANSYEQYF | TGTGCCAGCAGCTTAGCGAACAGCTACGAGCAGTACTTC
TRBJ1-4 | TRBV5-5 | . | . | 16 | CASSLGDRTTNEKLFF | TGTGCCAGCAGCCTCGGAGACCGTACAACTAATGAAAAACTGTTTTTT
TRBJ2-1 | TRBV3-1/TRBV3-2 | . | . | 14 | CASSHRTVVNEQFF | TGTGCCAGCAGCCACAGGACAGTCGTCAATGAGCAGTTCTTC
TRBJ2-1 | TRBV27 | . | . | 13 | CASSPGQAREQFF | TGTGCCAGCAGTCCCGGGCAAGCCCGTGAGCAGTTCTTC
TRBJ2-7 | TRBV2 | . | . | 12 | CASNGETYEQYF | TGTGCCAGCAATGGGGAGACCTACGAGCAGTACTTC
TRBJ2-1 | TRBV25-1 | . | . | 15 | CASSEEKLPYNEQFF | TGTGCCAGCAGTGAAGAAAAGCTTCCCTACAATGAGCAGTTCTTC
TRBJ2-7 | TRBV2 | TRBD1 | . | 15 | CASRVAGTGHYEQYF | TGTGCCAGCAGGGTAGCCGGGACAGGGCACTACGAGCAGTACTTC
TRBJ1-2 | TRBV6-6 | . | few | 16 | CASSPAGGQGFYGYTF | TGTGCCAGCAGTCCCGCCGGGGGCCAGGGTTTCTATGGCTACACCTTC
TRBJ2-1 | TRBV6-2/TRBV6-3 | TRBD2 | few | 14 | CASSWTSAYNEQFF | TGTGCCAGCAGTTGGACTAGCGCCTACAATGAGCAGTTCTTC
TRBJ2-1 | TRBV4-2 | TRBD1 | few | 16 | CASSQDEWTGGIEQFF | TGTGCCAGCAGCCAAGATGAGTGGACAGGGGGCATTGAGCAGTTCTTC
TRBJ1-3 | TRBV13 | TRBD1 | . | 14 | CASSWTGTGNTIYF | TGTGCCAGCAGCTGGACAGGCACTGGAAACACCATATATTTT
TRBJ1-2 | TRBV2 | TRBD1 | few | 14 | CASSARTGNYGYTF | TGTGCCAGCAGTGCTCGGACAGGGAACTATGGCTACACCTTC
TRBJ2-7 | TRBV28 | TRBD2 | . | 16 | CASSLLTGGVSYEQYF | TGTGCCAGCAGTTTATTAACGGGAGGGGTCTCCTACGAGCAGTACTTC
TRBJ2-3 | TRBV12-3/TRBV12-4 | . | . | 12 | CASSLAQDTQYF | TGTGCCAGCAGTTTAGCGCAAGATACGCAGTATTTT
TRBJ1-5 | TRBV10-3 | TRBD1 | . | 14 | CAISRTGGDQPQHF | TGTGCCATCAGTCGGACAGGGGGCGATCAGCCCCAGCATTTT
TRBJ2-7 | TRBV6-2/TRBV6-3 | TRBD2 | . | 17 | CASSPSQGTSGRYEQYF | TGTGCCAGCAGCCCAAGTCAAGGCACTAGCGGGAGATACGAGCAGTACTTC
TRBJ1-1 | TRBV19 | . | . | 16 | CASSPSMGSRGTEAFF | TGTGCCAGTAGTCCATCAATGGGGAGTCGAGGCACTGAAGCTTTCTTT
TRBJ2-5 | TRBV6-2/TRBV6-3 | . | . | 11 | CASSRWETQYF | TGTGCCAGCAGCCGATGGGAGACCCAGTACTTC
TRBJ1-2 | TRBV6-5 | . | . | 12 | CASRDYNYGYTF | TGTGCCAGCCGGGATTATAACTATGGCTACACCTTC
TRBJ2-5 | TRBV5-6 | . | medium-sized | 11 | CASSLQETQYF | TGTGCCAGCAGCCTCCAAGAGACCCAGTACTTC
TRBJ2-2 | TRBV25-1 | TRBD1 | . | 15 | CASLGTAVNTGELFF | TGTGCCAGCCTGGGGACAGCTGTGAACACCGGGGAGCTGTTTTTT
TRBJ2-1 | TRBV14 | . | once | 15 | CASSQEWRNYNEQFF | TGTGCCAGCAGCCAAGAATGGAGAAACTACAATGAGCAGTTCTTC
TRBJ2-1 | TRBV9 | . | . | 13 | CASSVGQLNEQFF | TGTGCCAGCAGCGTCGGGCAGCTCAATGAGCAGTTCTTC
TRBJ2-1 | TRBV7-2 | . | . | 15 | CASSLLRGYYYEQFF | TGTGCCAGCAGCTTACTAAGAGGTTACTACTATGAGCAGTTCTTC
TRBJ1-6 | TRBV28 | TRBD1 | . | 16 | CASSPYRDRPNSPLHF | TGTGCCAGCAGTCCCTACCGGGACAGGCCTAATTCACCCCTCCACTTT
TRBJ2-1 | TRBV10-3 | . | . | 14 | CAIRDASSYNEQFF | TGTGCCATAAGGGACGCCAGCTCCTACAATGAGCAGTTCTTC
TRBJ2-7 | TRBV30 | . | . | 12 | CAWSVGAYEQYF | TGTGCCTGGAGTGTAGGGGCCTACGAGCAGTACTTC
TRBJ1-5 | TRBV28 | . | . | 17 | CASSFLQGRSSDQPQHF | TGTGCCAGCAGTTTTCTCCAGGGCAGGTCGTCCGATCAGCCCCAGCATTTT
TRBJ2-7 | TRBV7-8 | . | . | 21 | CASSLLGGGPTFSVGSYEQYF | TGTGCCAGCAGCTTACTCGGGGGTGGGCCGACCTTCTCGGTAGGGTCCTACGAGCAGTACTTC
TRBJ1-1 | TRBV15 | . | . | 16 | CATSRDIWQGRTEAFF | TGTGCCACCAGCAGAGATATTTGGCAGGGACGTACTGAAGCTTTCTTT
TRBJ1-4 | TRBV7-2 | . | . | 16 | CASSLLPVDLNEKLFF | TGTGCCAGCAGCCTTCTCCCGGTAGACCTTAATGAAAAACTGTTTTTT
TRBJ2-2 | TRBV6-4 | . | few | 15 | CASSENTGEAGELFF | TGTGCCAGCAGCGAAAACACAGGGGAGGCCGGGGAGCTGTTTTTT
TRBJ2-7 | TRBV27 | TRBD2 | . | 15 | CASTPDPGTSRFLYF | TGTGCCAGCACCCCGGACCCCGGGACTAGCAGGTTTCTATACTTC
TRBJ2-1 | TRBV24-1 | . | once | 16 | CATSERTAYNYNEQFF | TGTGCCACCAGTGAGAGGACAGCCTACAATTACAATGAGCAGTTCTTC
TRBJ2-2 | TRBV10-3 | . | . | 17 | CAISIAGAGANTGELFF | TGTGCCATCAGTATCGCGGGCGCAGGGGCGAACACCGGGGAGCTGTTTTTT
TRBJ2-2 | TRBV7-3 | . | . | 14 | CASKKSQIPGELFF | TGTGCCAGCAAAAAAAGTCAAATACCCGGGGAGCTGTTTTTT
TRBJ2-7 | TRBV6-5 | . | . | 14 | CASSYGGASYEQYF | TGTGCCAGCAGTTACGGAGGGGCTTCCTACGAGCAGTACTTC
TRBJ1-2 | TRBV28 | . | . | 14 | CASRRSGGLLGYTF | TGTGCCAGCAGAAGGTCCGGGGGCCTTTTAGGCTACACCTTC
TRBJ1-1 | TRBV25-1 | TRBD1 | . | 12 | CASDTGGAEAFF | TGTGCCAGCGACACAGGGGGCGCTGAAGCTTTCTTT
TRBJ1-6 | TRBV4-2 | . | . | 16 | CASSQERERYNSPLHF | TGTGCCAGCAGCCAAGAGAGGGAGCGGTATAATTCACCCCTCCACTTT
TRBJ2-2 | TRBV5-6 | . | . | 13 | CASSLAGTGELFF | TGTGCCAGCAGCTTGGCGGGGACCGGGGAGCTGTTTTTT
TRBJ2-2 | TRBV24-1 | TRBD2 | . | 15 | CATSAGTSSLGELFF | TGTGCCACCAGTGCCGGGACTAGCAGTTTGGGGGAGCTGTTTTTT
TRBJ1-6 | TRBV28 | . | . | 14 | CASTPGTASSPLHF | TGTGCCAGCACTCCCGGGACGGCCAGTTCACCCCTCCACTTT
TRBJ2-7 | TRBV6-2/TRBV6-3 | TRBD2 | . | 18 | CASSYTKGLAGKSYEQYF | TGTGCCAGCAGTTACACTAAAGGACTAGCGGGGAAGTCCTACGAGCAGTACTTC
TRBJ2-7 | TRBV28 | TRBD2 | . | 16 | CASIPGDISGRGEQYF | TGTGCCAGTATACCGGGGGATATTAGCGGGAGGGGCGAGCAGTACTTC
TRBJ2-7 | TRBV30 | . | once | 13 | CAWSARRADEQYF | TGTGCCTGGAGTGCGAGGAGGGCCGACGAGCAGTACTTC
TRBJ2-5 | TRBV19 | . | . | 13 | CASRRTYQETQYF | TGTGCCAGCAGAAGGACGTACCAAGAGACCCAGTACTTC
TRBJ2-1 | TRBV15 | TRBD2 | . | 16 | CATSRDDGRAVNEQFF | TGTGCCACCAGCAGAGATGACGGGAGGGCTGTCAATGAGCAGTTCTTC
TRBJ1-2 | TRBV5-1 | . | . | 15 | CASSLSGGEAYGYTF | TGCGCCAGCAGCCTCTCCGGGGGCGAAGCCTATGGCTACACCTTC
TRBJ2-2 | TRBV7-3 | . | . | 14 | CASSLRGNTGELFF | TGTGCCAGCAGCTTACGTGGAAACACCGGGGAGCTGTTTTTT
TRBJ2-3 | TRBV28 | TRBD2 | . | 18 | CATVTRGAGGTSTDTQYF | TGTGCCACCGTCACGCGCGGTGCGGGGGGGACTAGCACAGATACGCAGTATTTT
TRBJ2-1 | TRBV4-1 | TRBD2 | . | 16 | CASSQEGSGRGGEQFF | TGCGCCAGCAGCCAAGAAGGTAGCGGGAGAGGTGGTGAGCAGTTCTTC
TRBJ1-1 | TRBV3-1/TRBV3-2 | . | . | 15 | CASSRAGTMNTEAFF | TGTGCCAGCAGTAGGGCAGGGACGATGAACACTGAAGCTTTCTTT